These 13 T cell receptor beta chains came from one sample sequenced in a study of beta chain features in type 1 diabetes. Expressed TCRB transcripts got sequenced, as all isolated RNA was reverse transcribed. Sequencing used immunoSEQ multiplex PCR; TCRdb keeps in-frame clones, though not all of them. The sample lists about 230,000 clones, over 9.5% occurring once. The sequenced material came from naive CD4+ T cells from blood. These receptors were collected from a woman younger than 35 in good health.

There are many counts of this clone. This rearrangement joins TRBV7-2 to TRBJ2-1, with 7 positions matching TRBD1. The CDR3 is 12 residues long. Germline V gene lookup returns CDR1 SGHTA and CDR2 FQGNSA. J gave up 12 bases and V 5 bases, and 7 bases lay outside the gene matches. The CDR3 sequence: CASSAYRTGQFF. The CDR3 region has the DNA TGTGCCAGCAGCGCATACAGGACAGGGCAGTTCTTC.

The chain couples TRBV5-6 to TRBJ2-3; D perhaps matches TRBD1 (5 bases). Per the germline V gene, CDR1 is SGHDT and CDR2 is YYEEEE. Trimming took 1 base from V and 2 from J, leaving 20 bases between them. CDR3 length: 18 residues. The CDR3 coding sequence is TGTGCCAGCAGCTTGACTCAGGTTCCCAGGGTTCTCACAGATACGCAGTATTTT. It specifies CASSLTQVPRVLTDTQYF.

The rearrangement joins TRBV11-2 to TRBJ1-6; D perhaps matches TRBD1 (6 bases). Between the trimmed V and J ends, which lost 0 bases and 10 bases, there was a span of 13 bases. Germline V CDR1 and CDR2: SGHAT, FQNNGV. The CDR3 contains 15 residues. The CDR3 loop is CASSLDRAQGSPLHF. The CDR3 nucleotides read TGTGCCAGCAGCTTAGATCGGGCTCAGGGGTCACCCCTCCACTTT.

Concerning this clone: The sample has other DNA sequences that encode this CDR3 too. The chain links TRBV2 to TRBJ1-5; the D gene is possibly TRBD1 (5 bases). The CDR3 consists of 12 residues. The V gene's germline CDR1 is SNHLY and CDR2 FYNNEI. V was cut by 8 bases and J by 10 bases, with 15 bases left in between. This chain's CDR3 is CASQGVLQPQHF. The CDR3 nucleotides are TGTGCCAGCCAAGGGGTTTTACAACCCCAGCATTTT.

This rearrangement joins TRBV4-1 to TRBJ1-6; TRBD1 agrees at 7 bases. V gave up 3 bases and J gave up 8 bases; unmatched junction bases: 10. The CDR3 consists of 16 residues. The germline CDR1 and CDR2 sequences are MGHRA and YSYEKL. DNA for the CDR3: TGCGCCAGCAGCCAGTTGACAGGGAGGTTGCATTCACCCCTCCACTTT. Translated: CASSQLTGRLHSPLHF.

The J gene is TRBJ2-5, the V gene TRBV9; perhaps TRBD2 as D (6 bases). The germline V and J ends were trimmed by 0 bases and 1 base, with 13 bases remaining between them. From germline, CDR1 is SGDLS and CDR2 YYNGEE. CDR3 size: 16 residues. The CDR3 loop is CASSVDGQRAQETQYF. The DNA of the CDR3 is TGTGCCAGCAGCGTAGACGGGCAGCGGGCCCAAGAGACCCAGTACTTC.

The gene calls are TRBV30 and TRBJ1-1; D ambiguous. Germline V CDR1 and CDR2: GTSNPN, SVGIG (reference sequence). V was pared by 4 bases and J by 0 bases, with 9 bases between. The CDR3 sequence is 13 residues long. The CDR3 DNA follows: TGTGCCTGGACGAGGTCACTGAACACTGAAGCTTTCTTT. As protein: CAWTRSLNTEAFF.

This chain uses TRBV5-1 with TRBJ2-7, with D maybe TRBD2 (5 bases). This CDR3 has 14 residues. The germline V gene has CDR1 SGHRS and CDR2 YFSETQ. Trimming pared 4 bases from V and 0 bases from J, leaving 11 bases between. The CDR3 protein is CASSEGFRSYEQYF. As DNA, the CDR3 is TGCGCCAGCAGCGAGGGATTTCGCTCCTACGAGCAGTACTTC.

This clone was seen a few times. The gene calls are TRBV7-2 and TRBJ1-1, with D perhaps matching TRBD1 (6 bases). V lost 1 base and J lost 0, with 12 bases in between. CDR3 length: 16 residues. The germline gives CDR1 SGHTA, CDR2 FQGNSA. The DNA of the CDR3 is TGTGCCAGCAGCTTAGTCGGGGGGGCCCTGAACACTGAAGCTTTCTTT. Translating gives CASSLVGGALNTEAFF. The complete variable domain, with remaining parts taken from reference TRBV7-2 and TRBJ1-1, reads GAGVSQSPSNKVTEKGKDVELRCDPISGHTALYWYRQSLGQGLEFLIYFQGNSAPDKSGLPSDRFSAERTGGSVSTLTIQRTQQEDSAVYLCASSLVGGALNTEAFFGQGTRLTVV.

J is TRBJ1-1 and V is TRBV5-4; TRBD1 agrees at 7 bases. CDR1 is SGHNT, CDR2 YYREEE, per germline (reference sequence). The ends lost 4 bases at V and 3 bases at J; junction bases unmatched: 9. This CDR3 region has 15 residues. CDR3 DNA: TGTGCCAGCAGCGGCCCACCCGGGACAGACACTGAAGCTTTCTTT. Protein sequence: CASSGPPGTDTEAFF.

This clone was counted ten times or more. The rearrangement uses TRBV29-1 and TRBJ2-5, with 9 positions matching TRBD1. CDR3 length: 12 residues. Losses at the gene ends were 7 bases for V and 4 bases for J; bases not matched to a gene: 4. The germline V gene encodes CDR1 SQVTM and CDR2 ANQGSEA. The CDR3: CSAGQGAETQYF. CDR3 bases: TGCAGCGCGGGACAGGGCGCAGAGACCCAGTACTTC.

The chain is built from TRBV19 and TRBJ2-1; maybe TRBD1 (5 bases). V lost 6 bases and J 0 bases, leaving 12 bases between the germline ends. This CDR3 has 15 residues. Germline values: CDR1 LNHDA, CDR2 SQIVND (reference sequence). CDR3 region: CASRFRDSSYNEQFF. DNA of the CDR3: TGTGCCAGTAGGTTCCGAGACAGCTCCTACAATGAGCAGTTCTTC.

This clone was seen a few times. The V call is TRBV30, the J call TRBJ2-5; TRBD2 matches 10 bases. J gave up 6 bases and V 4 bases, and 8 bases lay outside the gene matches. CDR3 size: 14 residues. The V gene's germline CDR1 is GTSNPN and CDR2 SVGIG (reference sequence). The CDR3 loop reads CAWTPIAGGQTQYF. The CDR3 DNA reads TGTGCCTGGACCCCCATAGCGGGGGGACAGACCCAGTACTTC.